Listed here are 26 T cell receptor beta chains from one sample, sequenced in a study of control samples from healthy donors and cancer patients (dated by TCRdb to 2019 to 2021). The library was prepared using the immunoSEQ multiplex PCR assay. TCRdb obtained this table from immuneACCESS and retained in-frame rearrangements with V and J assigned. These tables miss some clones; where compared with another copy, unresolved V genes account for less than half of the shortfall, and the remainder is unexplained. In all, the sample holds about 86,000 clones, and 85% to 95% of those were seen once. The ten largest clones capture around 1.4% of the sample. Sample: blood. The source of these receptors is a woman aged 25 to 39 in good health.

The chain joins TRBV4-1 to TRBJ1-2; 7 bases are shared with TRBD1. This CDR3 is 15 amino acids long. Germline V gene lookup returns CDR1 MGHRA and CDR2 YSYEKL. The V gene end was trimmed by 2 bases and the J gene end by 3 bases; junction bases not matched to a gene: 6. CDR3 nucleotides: TGCGCCAGCAGCCAAACCCGGGACAGCTACTATGGCTACACCTTC. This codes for CASSQTRDSYYGYTF.

CDR3 loop: CSVGTGGVTNYGYTF. CDR3 in DNA: TGCAGCGTGGGGACAGGGGGAGTTACTAACTATGGCTACACCTTC. The chain links TRBV29-1 to TRBJ1-2; 11 positions match TRBD1. The CDR3 totals 15 residues. V gave up 6 bases and J gave up 0 bases; unmatched junction bases: 6. Germline V gene sequence: CDR1 SQVTM, CDR2 ANQGSEA.

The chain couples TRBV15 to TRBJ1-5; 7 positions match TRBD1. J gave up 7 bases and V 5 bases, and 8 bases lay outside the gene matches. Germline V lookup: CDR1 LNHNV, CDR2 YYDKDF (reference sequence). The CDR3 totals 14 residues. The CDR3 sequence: CATSARQGLQPQHF. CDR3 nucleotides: TGTGCCACCAGCGCAAGACAGGGTCTCCAGCCCCAGCATTTT.

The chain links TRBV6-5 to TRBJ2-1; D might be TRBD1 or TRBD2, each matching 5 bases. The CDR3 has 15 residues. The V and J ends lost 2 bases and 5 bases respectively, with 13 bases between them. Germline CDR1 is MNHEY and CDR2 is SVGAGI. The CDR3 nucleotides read TGTGCCAGCAGTTACAGGCCGGGACGTAACAATGAGCAGTTCTTC. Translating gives CASSYRPGRNNEQFF.

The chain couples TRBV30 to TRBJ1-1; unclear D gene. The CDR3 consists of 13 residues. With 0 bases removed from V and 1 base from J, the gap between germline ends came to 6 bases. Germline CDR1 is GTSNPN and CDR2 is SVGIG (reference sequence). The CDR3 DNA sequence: TGTGCCTGGAGTGTAGAAGAGAACACTGAAGCTTTCTTT. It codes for CAWSVEENTEAFF.

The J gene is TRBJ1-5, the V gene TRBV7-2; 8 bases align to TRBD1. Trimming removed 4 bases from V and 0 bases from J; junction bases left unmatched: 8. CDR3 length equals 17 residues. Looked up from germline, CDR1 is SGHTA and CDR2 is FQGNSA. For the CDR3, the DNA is TGTGCCAGCAGCTCAGGACAGGGAGTATATAGCAATCAGCCCCAGCATTTT. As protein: CASSSGQGVYSNQPQHF.

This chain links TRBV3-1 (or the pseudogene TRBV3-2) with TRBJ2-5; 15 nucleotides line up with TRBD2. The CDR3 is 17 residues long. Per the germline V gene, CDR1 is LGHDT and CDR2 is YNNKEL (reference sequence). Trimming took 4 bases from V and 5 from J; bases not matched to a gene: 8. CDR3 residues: CASSPRTSGGVRETQYF. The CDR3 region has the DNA TGTGCCAGCAGCCCCCGGACTAGCGGGGGGGTGCGGGAGACCCAGTACTTC.

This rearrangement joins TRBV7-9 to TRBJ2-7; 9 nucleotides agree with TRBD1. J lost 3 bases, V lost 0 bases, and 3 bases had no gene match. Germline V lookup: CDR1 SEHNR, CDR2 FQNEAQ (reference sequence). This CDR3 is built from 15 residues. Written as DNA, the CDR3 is TGTGCCAGCAGCTTAGCGGGACAGGGCTTCTACGAGCAGTACTTC. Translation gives CASSLAGQGFYEQYF.

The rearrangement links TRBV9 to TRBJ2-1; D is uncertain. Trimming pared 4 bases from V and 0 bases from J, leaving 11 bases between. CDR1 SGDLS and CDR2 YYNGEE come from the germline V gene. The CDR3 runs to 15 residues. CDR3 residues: CASSPTGNSYNEQFF. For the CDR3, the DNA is TGTGCCAGCAGCCCTACGGGTAACTCCTACAATGAGCAGTTCTTC.

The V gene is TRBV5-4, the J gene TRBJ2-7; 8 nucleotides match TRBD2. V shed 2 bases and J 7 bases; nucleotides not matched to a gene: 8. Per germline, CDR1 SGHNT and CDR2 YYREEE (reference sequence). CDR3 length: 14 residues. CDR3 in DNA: TGTGCCAGCAGCTTACTTGGCGGGGGGCGGGAGCAGTACTTC. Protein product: CASSLLGGGREQYF.

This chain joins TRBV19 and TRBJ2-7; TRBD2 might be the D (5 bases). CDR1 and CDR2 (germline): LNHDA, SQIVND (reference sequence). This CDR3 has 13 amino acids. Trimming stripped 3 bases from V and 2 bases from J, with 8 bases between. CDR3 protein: CASSMTGTYEQYF. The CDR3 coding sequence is TGTGCCAGTAGTATGACGGGGACCTACGAGCAGTACTTC.

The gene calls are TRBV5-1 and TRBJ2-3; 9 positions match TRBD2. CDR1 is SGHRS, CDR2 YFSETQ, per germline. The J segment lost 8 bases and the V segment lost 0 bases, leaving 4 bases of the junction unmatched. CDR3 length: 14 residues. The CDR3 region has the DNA TGCGCCAGCAGCTTGGTCCTAGCGGGGACTACGCAGTATTTT. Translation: CASSLVLAGTTQYF.

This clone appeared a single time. The CDR3 nucleotides are TGCGCCAGCAGCTTGGGGGGGAGCTCTGGAAACACCATATATTTT. Amino acid sequence: CASSLGGSSGNTIYF. The rearrangement uses TRBV5-1 and TRBJ1-3, with a tentative D call TRBD1 (5 bases). The CDR3 runs 15 residues. The V and J ends lost 0 bases and 0 bases respectively, with 7 bases between them. Looked up from germline, CDR1 is SGHRS and CDR2 is YFSETQ. Full variable domain (rest looked up from reference TRBV5-1 and TRBJ1-3): KAGVTQTPRYLIKTRGQQVTLSCSPISGHRSVSWYQQTPGQGLQFLFEYFSETQRNKGNFPGRFSGRQFSNSRSEMNVSTLELGDSALYLCASSLGGSSGNTIYFGEGSWLTVV.

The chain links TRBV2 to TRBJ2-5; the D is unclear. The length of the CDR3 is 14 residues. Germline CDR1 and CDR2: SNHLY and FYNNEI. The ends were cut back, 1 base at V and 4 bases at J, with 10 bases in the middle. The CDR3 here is CASSEELVRETQYF. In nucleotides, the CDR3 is TGTGCCAGCAGTGAAGAGCTGGTTAGAGAGACCCAGTACTTC. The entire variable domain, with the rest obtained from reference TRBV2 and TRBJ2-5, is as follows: EPEVTQTPSHQVTQMGQEVILRCVPISNHLYFYWYRQILGQKVEFLVSFYNNEISEKSEIFDDQFSVERPDGSNFTLKIRSTKLEDSAMYFCASSEELVRETQYFGPGTRLLVL.

CDR3 sequence (DNA): TGTGCCAGCAGTACTGGGACAGCGCTCACTGAAGCTTTCTTT. This translates into CASSTGTALTEAFF. The V and J genes are TRBV6-6 and TRBJ1-1; 7 bases are shared with TRBD1. V was pared by 5 bases and J by 4 bases, with 7 bases of the junction left unmatched. From germline, CDR1 is MNHNY and CDR2 SVGAGI (reference sequence). The CDR3 totals 14 residues.

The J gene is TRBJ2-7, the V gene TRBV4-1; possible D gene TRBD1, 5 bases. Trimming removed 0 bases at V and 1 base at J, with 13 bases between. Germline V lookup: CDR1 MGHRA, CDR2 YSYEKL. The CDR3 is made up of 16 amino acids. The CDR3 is CASSQDHTGGSYEQYF. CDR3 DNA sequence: TGCGCCAGCAGCCAAGATCATACAGGTGGGTCCTACGAGCAGTACTTC.

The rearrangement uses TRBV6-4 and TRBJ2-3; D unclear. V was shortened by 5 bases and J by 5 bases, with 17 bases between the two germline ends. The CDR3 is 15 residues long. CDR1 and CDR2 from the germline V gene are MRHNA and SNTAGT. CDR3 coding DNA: TGTGCCAGCAGTAAGCTAGATCCCCACTTAGATACGCAGTATTTT. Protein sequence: CASSKLDPHLDTQYF.

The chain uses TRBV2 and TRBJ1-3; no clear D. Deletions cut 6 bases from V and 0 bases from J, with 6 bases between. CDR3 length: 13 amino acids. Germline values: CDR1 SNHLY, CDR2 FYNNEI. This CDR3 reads CASSGDSGNTIYF. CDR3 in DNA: TGTGCCAGCAGCGGGGACTCTGGAAACACCATATATTTT.

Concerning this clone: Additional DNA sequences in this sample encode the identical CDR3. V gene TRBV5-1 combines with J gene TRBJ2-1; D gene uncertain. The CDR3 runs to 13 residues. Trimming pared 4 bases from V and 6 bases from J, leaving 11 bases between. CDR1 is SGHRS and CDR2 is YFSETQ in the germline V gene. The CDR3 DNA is TGCGCCAGCAGCCCCGAGACCCCCAATGAGCAGTTCTTC. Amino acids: CASSPETPNEQFF.

The CDR3 coding sequence is TGTGCCAGCAGCGTTAGCGGGATGAACACTGAAGCTTTCTTT. Amino acid sequence: CASSVSGMNTEAFF. The chain has TRBV11-3 and TRBJ1-1, with D unresolved. Per the germline V gene, CDR1 is SGHNT and CDR2 is YENEEA. This CDR3 spans 14 amino acids. The V and J ends lost 5 bases and 0 bases respectively, with 10 bases between them.

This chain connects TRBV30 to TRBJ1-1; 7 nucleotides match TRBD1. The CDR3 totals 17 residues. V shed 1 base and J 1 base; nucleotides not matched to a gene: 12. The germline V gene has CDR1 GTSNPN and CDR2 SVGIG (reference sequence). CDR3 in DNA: TGTGCCTGGAGTGCGATAAACCCGGGACAGAAGAACACTGAAGCTTTCTTT. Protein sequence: CAWSAINPGQKNTEAFF.

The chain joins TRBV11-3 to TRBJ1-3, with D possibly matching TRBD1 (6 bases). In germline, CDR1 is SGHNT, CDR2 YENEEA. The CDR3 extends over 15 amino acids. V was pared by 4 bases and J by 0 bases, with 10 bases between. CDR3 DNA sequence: TGTGCCAGCAGCTCCACAGGGATCTCTGGAAACACCATATATTTT. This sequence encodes CASSSTGISGNTIYF.

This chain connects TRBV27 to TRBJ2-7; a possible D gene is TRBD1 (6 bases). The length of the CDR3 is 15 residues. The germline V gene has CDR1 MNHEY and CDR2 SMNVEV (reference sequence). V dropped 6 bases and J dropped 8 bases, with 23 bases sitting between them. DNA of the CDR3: TGTGCCAGCAGAGGACAGACTACGACTCCATTCCAGCAGTACTTC. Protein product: CASRGQTTTPFQQYF.

CDR3 bases: TGTGCCAGCGTGGACAGGGGGCTTCAGCCCCAGCATTTT. It encodes CASVDRGLQPQHF. The V and J genes are TRBV9 and TRBJ1-5; 11 bases are shared with TRBD1. Germline V gives CDR1 SGDLS, CDR2 YYNGEE. This CDR3 is 13 amino acids long. The ends lost 7 bases at V and 6 bases at J; junction bases unmatched: 3. Complete variable domain (other parts from reference TRBV9 and TRBJ1-5): DSGVTQTPKHLITATGQRVTLRCSPRSGDLSVYWYQQSLDQGLQFLIQYYNGEERAKGNILERFSAQQFPDLHSELNLSSLELGDSALYFCASVDRGLQPQHFGDGTRLSIL.

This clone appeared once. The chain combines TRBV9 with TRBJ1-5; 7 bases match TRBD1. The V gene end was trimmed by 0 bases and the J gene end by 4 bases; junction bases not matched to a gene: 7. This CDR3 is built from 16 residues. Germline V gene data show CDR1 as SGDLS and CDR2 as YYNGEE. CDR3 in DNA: TGTGCCAGCAGCGTAGCTCCGGGACAGACAAATCAGCCCCAGCATTTT. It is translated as CASSVAPGQTNQPQHF.

Written as DNA, the CDR3 is TGCGCCAGCAGCCAATTAGCAGGGGGCGGAAACACCATATATTTT. Its protein is CASSQLAGGGNTIYF. The chain carries TRBV4-1 and TRBJ1-3; TRBD1 matches 8 bases. Germline lookup yields CDR1 MGHRA and CDR2 YSYEKL. The CDR3 consists of 15 residues. J gave up 4 bases and V 2 bases, and 4 bases lay outside the gene matches.